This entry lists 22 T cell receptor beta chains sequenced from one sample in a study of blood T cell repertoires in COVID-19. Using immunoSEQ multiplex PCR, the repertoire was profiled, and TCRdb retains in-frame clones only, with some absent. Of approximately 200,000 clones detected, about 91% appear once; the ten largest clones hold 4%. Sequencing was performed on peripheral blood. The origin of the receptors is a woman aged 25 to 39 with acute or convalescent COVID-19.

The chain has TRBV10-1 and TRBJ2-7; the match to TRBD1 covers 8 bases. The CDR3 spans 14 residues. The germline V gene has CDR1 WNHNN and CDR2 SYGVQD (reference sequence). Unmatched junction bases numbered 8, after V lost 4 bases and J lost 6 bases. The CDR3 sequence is CASSGRTGTCEQYF. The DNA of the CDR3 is TGCGCCAGCAGTGGAAGGACAGGGACCTGCGAGCAGTACTTC.

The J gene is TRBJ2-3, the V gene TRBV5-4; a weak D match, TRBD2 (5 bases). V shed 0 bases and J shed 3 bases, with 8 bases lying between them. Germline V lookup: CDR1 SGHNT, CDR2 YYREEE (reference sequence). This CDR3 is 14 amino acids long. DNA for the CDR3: TGTGCCAGCAGCTTGGAGCCGGGAACAGATACGCAGTATTTT. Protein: CASSLEPGTDTQYF.

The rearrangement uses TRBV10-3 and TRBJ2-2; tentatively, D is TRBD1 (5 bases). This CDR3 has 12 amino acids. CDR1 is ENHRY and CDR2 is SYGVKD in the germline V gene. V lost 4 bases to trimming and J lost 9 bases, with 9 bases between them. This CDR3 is CAISGGPRELFF. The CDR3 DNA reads TGTGCCATCAGTGGGGGCCCCCGGGAGCTGTTTTTT.

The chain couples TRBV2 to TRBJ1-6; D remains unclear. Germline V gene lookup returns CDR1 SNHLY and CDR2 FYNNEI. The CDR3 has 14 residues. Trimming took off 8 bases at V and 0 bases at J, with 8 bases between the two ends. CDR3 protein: CASLQSSYNSPLHF. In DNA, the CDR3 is TGTGCCAGCTTACAGAGCTCCTATAATTCACCCCTCCACTTT.

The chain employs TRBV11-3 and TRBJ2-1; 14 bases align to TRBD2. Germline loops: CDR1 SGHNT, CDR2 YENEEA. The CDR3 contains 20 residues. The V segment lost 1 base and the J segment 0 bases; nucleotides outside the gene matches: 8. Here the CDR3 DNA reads TGTGCCAGCAGCTTAGGGTGGGGACTAGCGGGAGCTATCTCCTACAATGAGCAGTTCTTC. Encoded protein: CASSLGWGLAGAISYNEQFF.

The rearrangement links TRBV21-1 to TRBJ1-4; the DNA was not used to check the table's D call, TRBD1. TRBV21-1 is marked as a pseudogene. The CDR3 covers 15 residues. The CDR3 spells CASSMPVQFDEKLFF. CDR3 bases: TGTGCCAGCAGCATGCCCGTCCAGTTCGATGAAAAACTGTTTTTT.

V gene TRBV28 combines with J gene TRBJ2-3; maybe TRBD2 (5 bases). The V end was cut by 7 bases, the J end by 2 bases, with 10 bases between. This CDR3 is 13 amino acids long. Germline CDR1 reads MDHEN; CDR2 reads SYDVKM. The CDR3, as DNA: TGTGCCAGCAAGGAGCGGATCACAGATACGCAGTATTTT. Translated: CASKERITDTQYF.

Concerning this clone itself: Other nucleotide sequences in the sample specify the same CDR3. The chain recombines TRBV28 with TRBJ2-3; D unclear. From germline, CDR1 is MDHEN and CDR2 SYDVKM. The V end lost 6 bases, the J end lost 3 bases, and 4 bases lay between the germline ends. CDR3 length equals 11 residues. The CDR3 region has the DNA TGTGCCAGCAGCCTTACAGATACGCAGTATTTT. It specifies CASSLTDTQYF. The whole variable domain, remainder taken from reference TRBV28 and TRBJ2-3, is DVKVTQSSRYLVKRTGEKVFLECVQDMDHENMFWYRQDPGLGLRLIYFSYDVKMKEKGDIPEGYSVSREKKERFSLILESASTNQTSMYLCASSLTDTQYFGPGTRLTVL.

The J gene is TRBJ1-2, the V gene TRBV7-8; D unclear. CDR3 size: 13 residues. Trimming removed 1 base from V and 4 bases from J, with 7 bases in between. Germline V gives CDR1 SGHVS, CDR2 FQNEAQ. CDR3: CASSLGDRYGYTF. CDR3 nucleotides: TGTGCCAGCAGCTTAGGAGATCGCTATGGCTACACCTTC.

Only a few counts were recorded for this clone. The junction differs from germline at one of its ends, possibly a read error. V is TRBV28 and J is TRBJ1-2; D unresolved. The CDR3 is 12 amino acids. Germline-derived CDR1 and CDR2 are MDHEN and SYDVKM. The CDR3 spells CASGSKNYGYTF. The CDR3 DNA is TGTGCCAGTGGGAGCAAAAACTACGGCTACACCTTC.

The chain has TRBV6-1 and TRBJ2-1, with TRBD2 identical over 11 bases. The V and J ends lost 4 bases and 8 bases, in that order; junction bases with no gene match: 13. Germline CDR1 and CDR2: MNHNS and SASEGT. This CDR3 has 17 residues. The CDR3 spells CASSAYPPSGRIDEQFF. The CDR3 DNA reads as TGTGCCAGCAGTGCCTATCCCCCTAGCGGGAGGATCGATGAGCAGTTCTTC.

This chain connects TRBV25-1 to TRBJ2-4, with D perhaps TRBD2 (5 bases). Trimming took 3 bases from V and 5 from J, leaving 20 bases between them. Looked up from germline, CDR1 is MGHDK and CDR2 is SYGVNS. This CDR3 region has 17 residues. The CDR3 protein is CASSDSREGWVENIQYF. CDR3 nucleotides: TGTGCCAGCAGTGATTCGAGGGAAGGTTGGGTCGAAAACATTCAGTACTTC.

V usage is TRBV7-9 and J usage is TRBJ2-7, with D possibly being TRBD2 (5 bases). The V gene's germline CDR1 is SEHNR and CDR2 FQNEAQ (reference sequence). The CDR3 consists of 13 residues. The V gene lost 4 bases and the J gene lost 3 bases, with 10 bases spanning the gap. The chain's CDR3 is CASSSPGYYEQYF. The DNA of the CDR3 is TGTGCCAGCAGCTCCCCGGGATACTACGAGCAGTACTTC.

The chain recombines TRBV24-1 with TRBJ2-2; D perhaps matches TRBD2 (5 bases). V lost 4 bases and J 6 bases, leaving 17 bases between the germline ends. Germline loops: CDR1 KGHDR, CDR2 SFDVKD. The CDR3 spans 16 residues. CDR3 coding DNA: TGTGCCACCAGTGACCGGGGAAAGGATTTCGCCGGGGAGCTGTTTTTT. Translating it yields CATSDRGKDFAGELFF.

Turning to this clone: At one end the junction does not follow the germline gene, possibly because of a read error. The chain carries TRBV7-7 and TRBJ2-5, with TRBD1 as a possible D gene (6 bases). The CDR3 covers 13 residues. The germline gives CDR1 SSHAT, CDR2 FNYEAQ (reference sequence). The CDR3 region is CASSRTVQETQYF. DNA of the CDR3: TGTGCTAGCAGCCGGACAGTCCAAGAGACCCAGTACTTC.

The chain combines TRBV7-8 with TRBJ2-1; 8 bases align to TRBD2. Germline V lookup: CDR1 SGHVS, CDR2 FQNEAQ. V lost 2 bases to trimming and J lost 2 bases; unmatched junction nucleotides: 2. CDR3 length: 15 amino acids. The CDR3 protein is CASSLQGLAYNEQFF. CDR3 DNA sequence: TGTGCCAGCAGCTTACAGGGACTAGCCTACAATGAGCAGTTCTTC. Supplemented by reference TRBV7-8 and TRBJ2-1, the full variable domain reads GAGVSQSPRYKVAKRGQDVALRCDPISGHVSLFWYQQALGQGPEFLTYFQNEAQLDKSGLPSDRFFAERPEGSVSTLKIQRTQQEDSAVYLCASSLQGLAYNEQFFGPGTRLTVL.

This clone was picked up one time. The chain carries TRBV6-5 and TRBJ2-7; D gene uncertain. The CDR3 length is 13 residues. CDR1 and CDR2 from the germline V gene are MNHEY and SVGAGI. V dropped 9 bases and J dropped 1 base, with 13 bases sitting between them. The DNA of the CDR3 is TGTGCCAGTACACGTGACATTTCCTACGAGCAGTACTTC. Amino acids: CASTRDISYEQYF.

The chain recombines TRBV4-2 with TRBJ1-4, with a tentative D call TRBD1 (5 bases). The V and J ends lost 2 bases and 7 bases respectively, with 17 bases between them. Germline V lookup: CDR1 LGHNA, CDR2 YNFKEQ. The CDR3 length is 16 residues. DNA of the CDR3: TGTGCCAGCAGCCAATCTCACGCAGGGTATGTTGAAAAACTGTTTTTT. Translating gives CASSQSHAGYVEKLFF.

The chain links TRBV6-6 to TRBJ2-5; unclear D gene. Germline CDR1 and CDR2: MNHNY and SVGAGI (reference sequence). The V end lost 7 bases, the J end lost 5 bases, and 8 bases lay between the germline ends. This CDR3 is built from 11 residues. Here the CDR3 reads CASTLGETQYF. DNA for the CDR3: TGTGCCAGCACACTCGGGGAGACCCAGTACTTC.

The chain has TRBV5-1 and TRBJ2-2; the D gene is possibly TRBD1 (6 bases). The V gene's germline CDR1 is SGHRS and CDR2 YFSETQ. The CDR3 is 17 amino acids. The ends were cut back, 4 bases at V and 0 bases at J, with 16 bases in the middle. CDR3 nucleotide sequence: TGCGCCAGCAGCCAGGGGCCCGGGTCAACGAACACCGGGGAGCTGTTTTTT. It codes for CASSQGPGSTNTGELFF.

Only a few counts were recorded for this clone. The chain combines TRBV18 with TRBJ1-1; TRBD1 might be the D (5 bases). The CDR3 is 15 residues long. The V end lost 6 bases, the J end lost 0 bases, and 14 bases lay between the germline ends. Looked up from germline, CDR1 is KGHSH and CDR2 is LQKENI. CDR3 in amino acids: CASSTSGRVNTEAFF. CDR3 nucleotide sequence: TGTGCCAGCTCGACCAGTGGCAGGGTGAACACTGAAGCTTTCTTT.

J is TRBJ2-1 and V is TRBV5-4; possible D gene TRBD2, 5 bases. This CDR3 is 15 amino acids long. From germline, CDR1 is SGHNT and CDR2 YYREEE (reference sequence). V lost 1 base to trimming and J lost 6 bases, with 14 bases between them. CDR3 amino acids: CASSLMVMEANEQFF. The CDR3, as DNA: TGTGCCAGCAGCTTGATGGTGATGGAGGCCAATGAGCAGTTCTTC.